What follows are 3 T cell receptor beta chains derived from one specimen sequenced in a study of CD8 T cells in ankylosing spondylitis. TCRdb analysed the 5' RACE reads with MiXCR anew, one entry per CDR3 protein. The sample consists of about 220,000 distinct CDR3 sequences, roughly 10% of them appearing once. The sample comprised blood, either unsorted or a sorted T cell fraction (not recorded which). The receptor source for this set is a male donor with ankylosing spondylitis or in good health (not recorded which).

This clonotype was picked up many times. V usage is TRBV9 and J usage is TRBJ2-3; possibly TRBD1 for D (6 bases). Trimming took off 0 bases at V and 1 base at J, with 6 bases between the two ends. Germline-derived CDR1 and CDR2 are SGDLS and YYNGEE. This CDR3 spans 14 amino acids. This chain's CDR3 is CASSVGQGTDTQYF. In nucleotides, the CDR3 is TGTGCCAGCAGCGTAGGACAGGGCACAGATACGCAGTATTTT.

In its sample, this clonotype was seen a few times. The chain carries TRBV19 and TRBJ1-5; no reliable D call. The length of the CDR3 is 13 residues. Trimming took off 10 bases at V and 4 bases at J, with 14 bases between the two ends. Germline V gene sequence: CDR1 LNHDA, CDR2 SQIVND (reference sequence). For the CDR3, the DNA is TGTGCCACCAGACTGGTTGGTAATCAGCCCCAGCATTTT. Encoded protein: CATRLVGNQPQHF.

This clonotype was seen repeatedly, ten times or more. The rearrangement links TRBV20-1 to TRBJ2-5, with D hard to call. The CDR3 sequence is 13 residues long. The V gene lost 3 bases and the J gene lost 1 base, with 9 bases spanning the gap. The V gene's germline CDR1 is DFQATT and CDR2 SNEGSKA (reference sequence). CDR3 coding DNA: TGCAGTGCTAGGCCTCCGGGCCAAGAGACCCAGTACTTC. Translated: CSARPPGQETQYF.